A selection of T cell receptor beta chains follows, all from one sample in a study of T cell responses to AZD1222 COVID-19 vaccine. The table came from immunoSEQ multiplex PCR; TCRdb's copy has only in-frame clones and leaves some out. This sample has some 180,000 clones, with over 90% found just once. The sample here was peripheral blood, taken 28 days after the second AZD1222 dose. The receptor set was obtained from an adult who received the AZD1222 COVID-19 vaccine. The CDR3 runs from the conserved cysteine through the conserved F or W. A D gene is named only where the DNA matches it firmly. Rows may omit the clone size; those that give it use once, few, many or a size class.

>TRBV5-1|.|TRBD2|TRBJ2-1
CASTPRTSGGQYEQFF
TGCGCCAGCACGCCGAGGACTAGCGGGGGGCAGTATGAGCAGTTCTTC
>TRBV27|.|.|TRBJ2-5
CASNPTGTRGGETQYF
TGTGCCAGCAACCCTACCGGGACACGGGGCGGGGAGACCCAGTACTTC
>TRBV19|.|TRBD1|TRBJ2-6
CASSIGGGQGSSGANVLTF
TGTGCCAGTAGTATAGGAGGGGGACAGGGGAGCTCTGGGGCCAACGTCCTGACTTTC
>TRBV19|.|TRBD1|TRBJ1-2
CASTNSGTGGFISYTF
TGTGCCAGTACCAATTCGGGCACAGGGGGTTTCATTAGCTACACCTTC
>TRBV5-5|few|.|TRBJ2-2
CASSKTGPSATGELFF
TGTGCCAGCAGCAAGACAGGCCCGTCGGCCACCGGGGAGCTGTTTTTT
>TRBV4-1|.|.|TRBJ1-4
CASSQGGTLTNEKLFF
TGCGCCAGCAGCCAAGGAGGGACACTTACTAATGAAAAACTGTTTTTT
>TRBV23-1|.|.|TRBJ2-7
CASSQRAARNYEQYF
TGCGCCAGCAGTCAAAGAGCTGCAAGAAACTACGAGCAGTACTTC
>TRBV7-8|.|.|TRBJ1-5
CASSFTGVQPQHF
TGTGCCAGCAGCTTTACGGGGGTTCAGCCCCAGCATTTT
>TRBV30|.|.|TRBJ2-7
CAWRGAGKGEQYF
TGTGCCTGGAGAGGGGCCGGGAAGGGCGAGCAGTACTTC
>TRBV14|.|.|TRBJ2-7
CASSRAYEQYF
TGTGCCAGCAGCCGTGCCTACGAGCAGTACTTC
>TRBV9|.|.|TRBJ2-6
CASSVEEGASGANVLTF
TGTGCCAGCAGCGTAGAGGAAGGCGCCTCTGGGGCCAACGTCCTGACTTTC
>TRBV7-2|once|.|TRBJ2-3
CASSSAGAPASTDTQYF
TGTGCCAGCAGCTCGGCGGGGGCCCCAGCGTCCACAGATACGCAGTATTTT
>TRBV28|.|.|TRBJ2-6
CASLTLSGANVLTF
TGTGCCAGCCTGACCCTCTCTGGGGCCAACGTCCTGACTTTC
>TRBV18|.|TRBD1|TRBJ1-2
CASSEYAPTGGGYGYTF
TGTGCCAGCTCCGAATACGCCCCGACAGGGGGAGGTTATGGCTACACCTTC
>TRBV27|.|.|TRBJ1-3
CASSYRAPGNTIYF
TGTGCCAGCAGTTACAGGGCCCCTGGAAACACCATATATTTT
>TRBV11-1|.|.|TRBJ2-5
CASSLVIQETQYF
TGTGCCAGCAGCTTAGTAATACAAGAGACCCAGTACTTC
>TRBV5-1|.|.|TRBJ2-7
CASSLGLFAGSSYEQYF
TGCGCCAGCAGCTTGGGACTGTTCGCGGGAAGCTCCTACGAGCAGTACTTC
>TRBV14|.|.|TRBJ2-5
CASSQDLLLQETQYF
TGTGCCAGCAGCCAAGACCTGTTATTACAAGAGACCCAGTACTTC
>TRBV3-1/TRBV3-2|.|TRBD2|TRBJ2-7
CASSLAVLAGGVEQYF
TGTGCCAGCAGCCTTGCAGTACTAGCGGGAGGAGTCGAGCAGTACTTC
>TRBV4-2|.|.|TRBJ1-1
CASSQGVEGYTTEAFF
TGTGCCAGCAGCCAAGGGGTTGAGGGGTATACTACTGAAGCTTTCTTT
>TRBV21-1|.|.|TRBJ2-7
CASKRRGWGVCEQYF
TGTGCCAGCAAAAGAAGGGGTTGGGGGGTTTGCGAGCAGTACTTC
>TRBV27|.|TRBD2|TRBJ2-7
CASSRRGEAYEQYF
TGTGCCAGCAGTCGCCGGGGGGAGGCTTACGAGCAGTACTTC
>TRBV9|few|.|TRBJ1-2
CASSVGADQNYGYTF
TGTGCCAGCAGCGTAGGAGCCGATCAGAACTATGGCTACACCTTC
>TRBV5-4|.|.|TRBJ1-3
CASSLRERERNTIYF
TGTGCCAGCAGCCTCCGGGAGAGAGAGAGGAACACCATATATTTT
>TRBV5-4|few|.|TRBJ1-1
CASSLDTANTEAFF
TGTGCCAGCAGCTTGGACACGGCAAACACTGAAGCTTTCTTT
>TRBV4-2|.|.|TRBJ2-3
CASSQDEGGKSSTDTQYF
TGTGCCAGCAGCCAAGATGAGGGCGGGAAGTCTAGCACAGATACGCAGTATTTT
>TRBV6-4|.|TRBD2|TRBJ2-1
CASSDPSGGGPSEQFF
TGTGCCAGCAGTGACCCCTCAGGCGGGGGGCCTAGTGAGCAGTTCTTC
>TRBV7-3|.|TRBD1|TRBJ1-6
CASSLMGTANSPLHF
TGTGCCAGCAGCTTAATGGGGACAGCTAATTCACCCCTCCACTTT
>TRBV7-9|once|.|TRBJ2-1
CASTRTYNEQFF
TGTGCCAGCACCAGGACTTACAATGAGCAGTTCTTC
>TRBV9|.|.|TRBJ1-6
CASSSGSLLGGSPLHF
TGTGCCAGCAGCTCCGGGTCCCTGCTAGGGGGATCACCCCTCCACTTT
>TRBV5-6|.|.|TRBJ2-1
CASSLGLGRDGFF
TGTGCCAGCAGCTTGGGATTAGGCAGGGATGGGTTCTTC
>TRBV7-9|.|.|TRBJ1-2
CASSLSPVNYGYTF
TGTGCCAGCAGCTTATCCCCCGTTAACTATGGCTACACCTTC
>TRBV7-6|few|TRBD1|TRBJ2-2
CASSLRTGRTGELFF
TGTGCCAGCAGCTTAAGGACAGGGCGCACCGGGGAGCTGTTTTTT
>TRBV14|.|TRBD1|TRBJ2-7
CASSGGTGAYEQYF
TGTGCCAGCAGCGGAGGGACAGGGGCCTACGAGCAGTACTTC
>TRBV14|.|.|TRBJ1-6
CASSQGSRNSYNSPLHF
TGTGCCAGCAGCCAAGGATCCCGGAACTCCTATAATTCACCCCTCCACTTT
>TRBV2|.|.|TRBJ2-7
CASSGPRGIYEQYF
TGTGCCAGCAGTGGACCCAGGGGAATATACGAGCAGTACTTC